These T cell receptor beta chains were read from a single sample in a study of blood T cell repertoires in COVID-19. Clones were read by immunoSEQ multiplex PCR, and TCRdb kept only the in-frame ones, dropping some. This table holds about 97,000 clones, around 92% found once. The sample comprised peripheral blood. The receptors come from a man between 45 and 60 years old with active COVID-19. CDR3s include the opening cysteine and the closing phenylalanine or tryptophan. A D gene is named only where the DNA matches it firmly. Size is omitted from some rows. Given values are once, few, many or a class for expanded clones.

NA,TRBJ2-4,NA,TRBV12-3/TRBV12-4,TGTGCCAGCAGTTTAGGGTGGAGCAACATTCAGTACTTC,CASSLGWSNIQYF
NA,TRBJ2-1,NA,TRBV6-5,TGTGCCAGCACCCGGGCGGGTGGCAATGAGCAGTTCTTC,CASTRAGGNEQFF
TRBD1,TRBJ1-5,NA,TRBV24-1,TGTGCCACCAGTGAGGCGGGACAGGGGGATCAGCCCCAGCATTTT,CATSEAGQGDQPQHF
TRBD1,TRBJ1-4,NA,TRBV29-1,TGCAGCGTTGAGAGACAGGGGGCGGGTGAAAAACTGTTTTTT,CSVERQGAGEKLFF
NA,TRBJ2-1,NA,TRBV6-5,TGTGCCAGCGCCTCCGGCGGGACTGGCTACAATGAGCAGTTCTTC,CASASGGTGYNEQFF
NA,TRBJ1-1,NA,TRBV15,TGTGCCACCAGCACCCTAGGGGGAGGGACTGAAGCTTTCTTT,CATSTLGGGTEAFF
TRBD2,TRBJ2-1,NA,TRBV5-4,TGTGCCAGCAGCGTAGCGGGAGGGCCCTACAATGAGCAGTTCTTC,CASSVAGGPYNEQFF
TRBD2,TRBJ2-1,NA,TRBV6-1,TGTGCCAGCAGTGGGGTCACTAGCGGGAGGGCCGGCAATGAGCAGTTCTTC,CASSGVTSGRAGNEQFF
NA,TRBJ2-1,NA,TRBV2,TGTGCCAGCAGTAGAATACGGGAGTGGCAGTTCTTC,CASSRIREWQFF
NA,TRBJ1-2,NA,TRBV19,TGTGCCAGTACCCCAGACAGAGACTCTTATGGCTACACCTTC,CASTPDRDSYGYTF
NA,TRBJ1-4,NA,TRBV19,TGTGCCAGTCGAACCTTCGCCGAGAGAACTAATGAAAAACTGTTTTTT,CASRTFAERTNEKLFF
TRBD1,TRBJ2-5,NA,TRBV5-8,TGTGCCAGCAGCTGGGGGTCGGGGACAGAAGAGACCCAGTACTTC,CASSWGSGTEETQYF
NA,TRBJ2-7,NA,TRBV5-6,TGTGCCAGCAGCTTTCATCCAGGAACCTACGAGCAGTACTTC,CASSFHPGTYEQYF
TRBD2,TRBJ2-3,NA,TRBV5-1,TGCGCCAGCAGGATGGCTCTAGCGGGAGGGAGAGATACGCAGTATTTT,CASRMALAGGRDTQYF
TRBD2,TRBJ2-1,NA,TRBV3-1/TRBV3-2,TGTGCCAGCAGCACCGCAGCGGGAGGCTCCAATGAGCAGTTCTTC,CASSTAAGGSNEQFF
NA,TRBJ2-7,NA,TRBV3-1/TRBV3-2,TGTGCCAGCAGCCAAGTGAGGCGGGCGGCGCCCTCCTACGAGCAGTACTTC,CASSQVRRAAPSYEQYF
TRBD2,TRBJ2-1,NA,TRBV24-1,TGTGCCACCAGTGAATCCGGGACTAGCGCCTACAATGAGCAGTTCTTC,CATSESGTSAYNEQFF
NA,TRBJ2-5,NA,TRBV9,TGTGCCAGCAGCGTAGCGGGAGACCAAGAGACCCAGTACTTC,CASSVAGDQETQYF
NA,TRBJ2-1,NA,TRBV19,TGTGCCAGTAGTATACCGACAGGCAATGAGCAGTTCTTC,CASSIPTGNEQFF
TRBD2,TRBJ2-3,NA,TRBV5-1,TGCGCCAGCAGCTTGGGTTATTTGGCGGGAGGCACAGATACGCAGTATTTT,CASSLGYLAGGTDTQYF
TRBD1,TRBJ1-1,NA,TRBV12-5,TGTGCTAGTGGAACAGGGGTGAACACTGAAGCTTTCTTT,CASGTGVNTEAFF
TRBD1,TRBJ1-1,NA,TRBV6-5,TGTGCCAGCAGTACAATAGACAGGGGTAATGAAGCTTTCTTT,CASSTIDRGNEAFF
TRBD1,TRBJ1-3,NA,TRBV6-6,TGTGCCAGCAGATTTCGGGACAGGGGAAACACCATATATTTT,CASRFRDRGNTIYF
TRBD1,TRBJ1-1,NA,TRBV6-5,TGTGCCAGCAGTTACTCTCGACAGGGAAGAACTGAAGCTTTCTTT,CASSYSRQGRTEAFF
NA,TRBJ1-4,NA,TRBV10-2,TGCGCCAGCAGTGGGACAGCTCTGATTGCAACTAATGAAAAACTGTTTTTT,CASSGTALIATNEKLFF
NA,TRBJ2-7,NA,TRBV28,TGTGCCAGCAGTTTGGGGGGGACAACCTACGAGCAGTACTTC,CASSLGGTTYEQYF
TRBD1,TRBJ2-7,NA,TRBV30,TGTGCCTGGAGTGTCACAGGGGTTATCTACGAGCAGTACTTC,CAWSVTGVIYEQYF
TRBD1,TRBJ2-7,NA,TRBV11-2,TGTGCCAGCAGCTGGGGGACAGGGGGGCCCTACGAGCAGTACTTC,CASSWGTGGPYEQYF
TRBD2,TRBJ2-1,NA,TRBV7-3,TGTGCCAGCAGCTTAGGGACTAGCGGGAGGGTCAATGAGCAGTTCTTC,CASSLGTSGRVNEQFF
NA,TRBJ2-7,few,TRBV7-9,TGTGCCAGCAGCTCATACCGGGATTCGCCTAACGAGCAGTACTTC,CASSSYRDSPNEQYF
TRBD1,TRBJ2-2,NA,TRBV7-9,TGTGCCAGCAGCCCTCGGGACAGGGAGATCTCCGGGGAGCTGTTTTTT,CASSPRDREISGELFF
TRBD1,TRBJ2-5,NA,TRBV5-6,TGTGCCAGCAGCTCAACAGGACAGGGGTTAGAGACCCAGTACTTC,CASSSTGQGLETQYF
NA,TRBJ1-2,NA,TRBV27,TGTGCCAGCAGGGGGAGGCTCCAAACTAACTATGGCTACACCTTC,CASRGRLQTNYGYTF
NA,TRBJ1-4,NA,TRBV5-1,TGCGCCAGCAGTCCAGCAACTAATGAAAAACTGTTTTTT,CASSPATNEKLFF
TRBD1,TRBJ2-3,NA,TRBV6-5,TGTGCCAGCAGTCCTCAACAGGGGAACACAGATACGCAGTATTTT,CASSPQQGNTDTQYF
NA,TRBJ1-1,NA,TRBV5-1,TGCGCCAGCAGCTTGGGCGGCACCACAAACACTGAAGCTTTCTTT,CASSLGGTTNTEAFF
NA,TRBJ2-7,NA,TRBV19,TGTGCCAGTAGTATCCAGACAGGGAGGTACGAGCAGTACTTC,CASSIQTGRYEQYF
NA,TRBJ1-2,NA,TRBV18,TGTGCCAGCTCATCAGCCTTAGGACAGATCTATGGCTACACCTTC,CASSSALGQIYGYTF
NA,TRBJ1-3,NA,TRBV19,TGTGCCAGTAGTATCTCCGGTGAATCTGGAAACACCATATATTTT,CASSISGESGNTIYF
NA,TRBJ2-7,few,TRBV5-6,TGTGCCAGCTTGCTAGGCGGGAATTCCTTCGCCGAGCAGTACTTC,CASLLGGNSFAEQYF